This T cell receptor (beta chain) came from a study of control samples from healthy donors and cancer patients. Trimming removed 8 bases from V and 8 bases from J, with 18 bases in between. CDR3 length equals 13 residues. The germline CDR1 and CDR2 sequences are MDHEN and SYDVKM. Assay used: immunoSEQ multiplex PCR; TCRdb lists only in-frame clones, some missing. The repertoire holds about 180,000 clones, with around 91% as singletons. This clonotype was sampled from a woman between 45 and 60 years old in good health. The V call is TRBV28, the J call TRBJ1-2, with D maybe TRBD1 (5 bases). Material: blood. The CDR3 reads CASGGVNFLGYTF. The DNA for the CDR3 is TGTGCCAGCGGAGGGGTAAACTTTTTGGGCTACACCTTC.